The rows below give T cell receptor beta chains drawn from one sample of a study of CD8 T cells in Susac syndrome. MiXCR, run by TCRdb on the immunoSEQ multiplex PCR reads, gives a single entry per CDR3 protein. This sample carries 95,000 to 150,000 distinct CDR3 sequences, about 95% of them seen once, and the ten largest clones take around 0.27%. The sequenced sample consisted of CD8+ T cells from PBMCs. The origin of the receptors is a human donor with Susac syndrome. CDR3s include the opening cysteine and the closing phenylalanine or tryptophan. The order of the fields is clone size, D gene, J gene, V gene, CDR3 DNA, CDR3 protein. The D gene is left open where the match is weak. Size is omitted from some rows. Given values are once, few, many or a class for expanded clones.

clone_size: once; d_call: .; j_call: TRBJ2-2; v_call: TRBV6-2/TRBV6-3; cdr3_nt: TGTGCCAGCAGTTCCCTGGGGGGCCTCACCGGGGAGCTGTTTTTT; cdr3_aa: CASSSLGGLTGELFF
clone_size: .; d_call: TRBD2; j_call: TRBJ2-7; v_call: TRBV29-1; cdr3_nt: TGCAGCGTTGAACTCGCCCAGACTAGCCCTTCCTACGAGCAGTACTTC; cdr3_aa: CSVELAQTSPSYEQYF
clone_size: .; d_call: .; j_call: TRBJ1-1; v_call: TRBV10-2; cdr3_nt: TGCGCCAGCAGTGATTTGGCACCCGAAGCTTTCTTT; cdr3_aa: CASSDLAPEAFF
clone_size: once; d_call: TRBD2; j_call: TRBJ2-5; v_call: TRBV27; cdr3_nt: TGTGCCAGCAGTCGTTCGGGCGGGGGGGCACAAGAGACCCAGTACTTC; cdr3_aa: CASSRSGGGAQETQYF
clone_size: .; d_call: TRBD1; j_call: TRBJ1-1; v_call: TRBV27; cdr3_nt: TGTGCCAGCAGTTTCCTGGACAGGGTGGGCACTGAAGCTTTCTTT; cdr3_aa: CASSFLDRVGTEAFF
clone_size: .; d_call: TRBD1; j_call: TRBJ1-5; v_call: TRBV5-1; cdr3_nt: TGCGCCAGCAGCTTGGGGACAGGTGTACCCGAGCCCCAGCATTTT; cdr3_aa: CASSLGTGVPEPQHF
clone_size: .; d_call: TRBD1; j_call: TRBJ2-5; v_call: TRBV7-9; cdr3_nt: TGTGCCAGCAGCGCGGACAGGGGAGAGACCCAGTACTTC; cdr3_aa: CASSADRGETQYF
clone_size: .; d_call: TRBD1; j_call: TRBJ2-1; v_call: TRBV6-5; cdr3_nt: TGTGCCACCACAACAGGGGCAGGGTACAATGAGCAGTTCTTC; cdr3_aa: CATTTGAGYNEQFF
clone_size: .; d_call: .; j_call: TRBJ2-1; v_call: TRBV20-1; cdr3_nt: TGCAGTGCTAGTACGCTAGCTTTGTCCTACAATGAGCAGTTCTTC; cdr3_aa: CSASTLALSYNEQFF
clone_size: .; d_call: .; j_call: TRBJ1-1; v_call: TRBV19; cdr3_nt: TGTGCCAGTAGGGGGGCATCAGCTGAAGCTTTCTTT; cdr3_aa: CASRGASAEAFF
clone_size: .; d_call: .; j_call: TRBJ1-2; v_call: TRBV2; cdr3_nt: TGTGCCAGAAGGGACTCAAACTATGGCTACACCTTC; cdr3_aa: CARRDSNYGYTF
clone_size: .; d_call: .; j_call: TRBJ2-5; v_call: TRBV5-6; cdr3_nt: TGTGCCAGCGCCGAGCCGACAGGCCGGGAGACCCAGTACTTC; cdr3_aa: CASAEPTGRETQYF
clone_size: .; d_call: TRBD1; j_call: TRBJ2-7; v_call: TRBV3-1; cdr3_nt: TGTGCCAGCAGCCAGGCCGGGACAGGCCTGGCCTACGAGCAGTACTTC; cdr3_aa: CASSQAGTGLAYEQYF
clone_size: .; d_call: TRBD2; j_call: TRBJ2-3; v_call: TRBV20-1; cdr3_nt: TGCAGTGCTAGAGCACTAGCGGGGGGGGCAGATACGCAGTATTTT; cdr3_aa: CSARALAGGADTQYF
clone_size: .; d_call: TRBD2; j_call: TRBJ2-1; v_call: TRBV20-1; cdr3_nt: TGCAGTGCAAAGGGACTAGCGGGGGGGCAAGCCTACAATGAGCAGTTCTTC; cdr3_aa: CSAKGLAGGQAYNEQFF
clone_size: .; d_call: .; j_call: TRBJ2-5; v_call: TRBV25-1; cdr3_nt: TGTGCCAGCAGCTTAGAAAAAGAGACCCAGTACTTC; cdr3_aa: CASSLEKETQYF
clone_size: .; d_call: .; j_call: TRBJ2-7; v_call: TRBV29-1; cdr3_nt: TGCAGCGTTGAAAGCGGTCAGGGTCTGCCCTACGAGCAGTACTTC; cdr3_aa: CSVESGQGLPYEQYF
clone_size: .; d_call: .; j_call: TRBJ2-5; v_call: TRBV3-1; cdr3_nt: TGTGCCAGCAGCCAAGAACCGGCGGCACAGCCCAGAGAGACCCAGTACTTC; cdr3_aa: CASSQEPAAQPRETQYF
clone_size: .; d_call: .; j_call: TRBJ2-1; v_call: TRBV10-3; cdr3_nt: TGTGCCATCAGTGAGTATAGGTTGAATAGGCCGACAGGAAATGAGCAGTTCTTC; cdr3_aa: CAISEYRLNRPTGNEQFF
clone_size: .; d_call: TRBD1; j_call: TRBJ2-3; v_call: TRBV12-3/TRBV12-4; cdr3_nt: TGTGCCAGCAGGACCACAGGGGCAACAGATACGCAGTATTTT; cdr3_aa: CASRTTGATDTQYF
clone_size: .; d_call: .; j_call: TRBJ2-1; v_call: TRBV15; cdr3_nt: TGTGCCACCAGCATCCCAACAGGGGAGCAGTTCTTC; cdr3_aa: CATSIPTGEQFF
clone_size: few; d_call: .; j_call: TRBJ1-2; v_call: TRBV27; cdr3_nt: TGTGCCAGCAGTTTATCCGGGGACTATGGCTACACCTTC; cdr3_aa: CASSLSGDYGYTF
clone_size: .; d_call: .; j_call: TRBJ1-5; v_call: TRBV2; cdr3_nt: TGTGCCAGCAGTGTAGGACAGCCCCAGCATTTT; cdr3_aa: CASSVGQPQHF
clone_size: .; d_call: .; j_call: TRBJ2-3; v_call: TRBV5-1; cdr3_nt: TGCGCCAGCAGCAACGGACAGACCAGCACAGATACGCAGTATTTT; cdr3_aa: CASSNGQTSTDTQYF
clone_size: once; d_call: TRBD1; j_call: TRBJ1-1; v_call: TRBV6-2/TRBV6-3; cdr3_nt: TGTGCCAGCAGTTACTCGATAGGACAGGGGAACACTGAAGCTTTCTTT; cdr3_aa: CASSYSIGQGNTEAFF
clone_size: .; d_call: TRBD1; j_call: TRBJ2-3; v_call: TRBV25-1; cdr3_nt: TGTGCCAGCAGTGCCTCCGAGGGACAGAGTTTCACAGATACGCAGTATTTT; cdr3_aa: CASSASEGQSFTDTQYF
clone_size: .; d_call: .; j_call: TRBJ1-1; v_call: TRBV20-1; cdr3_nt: TGCAGTGCTCCACCTCTGATGAACACTGAAGCTTTCTTT; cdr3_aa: CSAPPLMNTEAFF
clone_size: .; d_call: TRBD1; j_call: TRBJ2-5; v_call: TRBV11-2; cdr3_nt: TGTGCCAGCAGTTGGACAGGGGGCTGGCTGGGGGAGACCCAGTACTTC; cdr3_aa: CASSWTGGWLGETQYF
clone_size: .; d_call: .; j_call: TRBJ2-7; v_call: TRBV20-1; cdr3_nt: TGCAGTGCTAGAGATGAGGAGGGCCCCTACGAGCAGTACTTC; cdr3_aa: CSARDEEGPYEQYF
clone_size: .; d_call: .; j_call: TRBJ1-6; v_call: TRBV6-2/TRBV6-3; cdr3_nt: TGTGCCAGCAGTTACGGGGAAGATTCACCCCTCCACTTT; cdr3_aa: CASSYGEDSPLHF
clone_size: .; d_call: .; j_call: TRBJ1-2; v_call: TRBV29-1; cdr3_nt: TGCAGCGTTGATTTCGGACTCAACTATGGCTACACCTTC; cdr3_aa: CSVDFGLNYGYTF
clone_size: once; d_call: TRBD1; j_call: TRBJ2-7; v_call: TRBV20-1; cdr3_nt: TGCAGTGCTCGGACAGGGGGCCACGAGCAGTACTTC; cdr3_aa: CSARTGGHEQYF
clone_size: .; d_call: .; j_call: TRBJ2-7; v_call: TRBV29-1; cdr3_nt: TGCAGCGTCCAGCCCGGGGGAGTTGAGTACGAGCAGTACTTC; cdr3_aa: CSVQPGGVEYEQYF
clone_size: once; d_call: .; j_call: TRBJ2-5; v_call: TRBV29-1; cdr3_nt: TGCAGCTCGGAAGGGGGGGACCAAGAGACCCAGTACTTC; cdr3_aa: CSSEGGDQETQYF
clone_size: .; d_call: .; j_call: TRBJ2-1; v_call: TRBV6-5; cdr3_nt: TGTGCCAGCAGACCACAGAGACCTTACAATGAGCAGTTCTTC; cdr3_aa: CASRPQRPYNEQFF
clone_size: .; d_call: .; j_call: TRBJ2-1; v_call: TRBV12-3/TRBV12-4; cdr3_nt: TGTGCCAGCAGTTCCCCAATTAGGAATGAGCAGTTCTTC; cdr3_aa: CASSSPIRNEQFF
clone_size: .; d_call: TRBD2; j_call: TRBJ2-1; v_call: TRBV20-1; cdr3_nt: TGCAGTGCCCTCCCGACTAGCGGGGCCTCCTACAATGAGCAGTTCTTC; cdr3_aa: CSALPTSGASYNEQFF
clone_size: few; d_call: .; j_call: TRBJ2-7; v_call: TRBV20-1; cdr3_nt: TGCAGTGCTAGAAATCAGGGTGCCTACGAGCAGTACTTC; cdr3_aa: CSARNQGAYEQYF
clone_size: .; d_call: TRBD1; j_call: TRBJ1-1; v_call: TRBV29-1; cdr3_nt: TGCAGCACTCCGGGACAGGGGGCCGAAGCTTTCTTT; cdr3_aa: CSTPGQGAEAFF
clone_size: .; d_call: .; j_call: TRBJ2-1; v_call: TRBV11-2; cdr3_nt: TGTGCCAGCAGCTCGGTGCATAGTGAGCAGTTCTTC; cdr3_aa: CASSSVHSEQFF
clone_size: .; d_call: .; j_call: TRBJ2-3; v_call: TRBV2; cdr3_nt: TGTGCCAGCACGTTGGGGACTAGCACAGATACGCAGTATTTT; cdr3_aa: CASTLGTSTDTQYF
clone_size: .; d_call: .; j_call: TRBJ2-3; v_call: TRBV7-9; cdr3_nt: TGTGCCAGCAGCTTAATGTCCGCAGATACGCAGTATTTT; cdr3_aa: CASSLMSADTQYF
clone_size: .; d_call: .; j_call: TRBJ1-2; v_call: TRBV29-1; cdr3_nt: TGCAGCGTGAGATTCAGTGGTGCCTATGGCTACACCTTC; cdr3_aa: CSVRFSGAYGYTF
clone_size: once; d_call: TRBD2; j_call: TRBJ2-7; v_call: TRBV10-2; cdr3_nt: TGCGCCAGCAGTGAGCGTGGGGCTAGCGGGGCGCTTTACGAGCAGTACTTC; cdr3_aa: CASSERGASGALYEQYF
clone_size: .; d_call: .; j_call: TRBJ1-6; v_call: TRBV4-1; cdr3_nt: TGCGCCAGCAGCCAAGAAGTCTCAGGGTGGGTAAATTCACCCCTCCACTTT; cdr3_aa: CASSQEVSGWVNSPLHF
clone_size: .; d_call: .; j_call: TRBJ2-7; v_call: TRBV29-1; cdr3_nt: TGCAGCGCTGGAGACGGGGGATACGAGCAGTACTTC; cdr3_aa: CSAGDGGYEQYF
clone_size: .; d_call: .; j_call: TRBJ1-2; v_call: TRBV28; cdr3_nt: TGTGCCAGCAGTTTCCCGACAGGAAACTATGGCTACACCTTC; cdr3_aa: CASSFPTGNYGYTF
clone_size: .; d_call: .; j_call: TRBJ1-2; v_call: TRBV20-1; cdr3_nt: TGCAGTGCGACGGGGCGTTACCACTATGGCTACACCTTC; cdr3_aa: CSATGRYHYGYTF
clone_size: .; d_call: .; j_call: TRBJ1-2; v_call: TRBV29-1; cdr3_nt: TGCAGCGTAGCCTTGGGGTCCTATGGCTACACCTTC; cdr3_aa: CSVALGSYGYTF
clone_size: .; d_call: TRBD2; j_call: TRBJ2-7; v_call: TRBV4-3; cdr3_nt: TGCGCCAGCAGCCCGCGGGCCAGCGGGGCCTACGAGCAGTACTTC; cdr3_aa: CASSPRASGAYEQYF
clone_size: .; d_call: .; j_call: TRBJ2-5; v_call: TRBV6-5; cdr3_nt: TGTGCCAGCAGTTACGGCCCCCTGAGGGCCCAGTACTTC; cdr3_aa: CASSYGPLRAQYF
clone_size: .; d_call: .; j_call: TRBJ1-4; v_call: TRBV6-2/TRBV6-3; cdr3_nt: TGTGCCAGCAGTTACCTACCGGGGGCGAAGAATGAAAAACTGTTTTTT; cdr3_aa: CASSYLPGAKNEKLFF